The entry below describes one TCR beta chain. What it binds is unknown. Germline-derived CDR1 and CDR2 are LNHDA and SQIVND (reference sequence). Trimming pared 5 bases from V and 5 bases from J, leaving 12 bases between. The CDR3 is 13 amino acids. The diagnoses drew upon clinical symptoms, serum thyroxine and TRAb, thyroid ultrasound and orbital computed tomography. This record belongs to a study of T cells in Graves' hyperthyroidism and ophthalmopathy. Findings and limits, study-wide: Ophthalmopathy, as predicted by the model, came a median roughly 6.8 months after the prediction. Most thyroid clonotypes expanded above 0.001 appeared in blood too. Ophthalmopathy could be told apart from stable hyperthyroidism with a 13 V-J model.

The source material, RNA transcripts, was used to amplify TCR beta CDR3 regions. The HTBI primer set was used in a first-round RT-PCR of the TCR CDR3. TCRdb reprocessed the multiplex PCR reads with MiXCR, giving one entry per CDR3 protein. The sample includes under 400,000 distinct CDR3 sequences, about 15% seen only once; the top ten take about 10%. This receptor was obtained from a woman aged 55-69 years with Graves' hyperthyroidism. Sequenced material: blood. J is TRBJ2-5 and V is TRBV19, with a possible D match to TRBD2 (6 bases). CDR3 nucleotides: TGTGCCAGTAGTGTCACGGGAGAGGAGACCCAGTACTTC. This codes for CASSVTGEETQYF.